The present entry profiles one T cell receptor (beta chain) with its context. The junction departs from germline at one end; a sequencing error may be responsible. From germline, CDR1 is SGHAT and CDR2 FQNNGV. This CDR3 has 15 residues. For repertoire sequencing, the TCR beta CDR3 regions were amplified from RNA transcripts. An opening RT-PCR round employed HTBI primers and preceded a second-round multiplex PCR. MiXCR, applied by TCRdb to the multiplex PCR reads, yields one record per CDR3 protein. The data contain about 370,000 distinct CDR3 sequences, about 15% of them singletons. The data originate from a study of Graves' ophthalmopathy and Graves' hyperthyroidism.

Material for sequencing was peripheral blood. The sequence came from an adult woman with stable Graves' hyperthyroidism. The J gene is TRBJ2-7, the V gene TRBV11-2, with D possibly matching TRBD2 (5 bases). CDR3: CASSFITIGNYDQYF. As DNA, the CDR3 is TGTGCCAGCAGCTTCATTACTATCGGGAACTACGATCAGTACTTC.